The entry below gives a single T cell receptor (beta chain) sequence along with its context. This CDR3 is built from 14 residues. Germline lookup yields CDR1 LNHDA and CDR2 SQIVND (reference sequence). Trimming stripped 1 base from V and 9 bases from J, with 15 bases between. This entry is derived from a study of T cell responses to AZD1222 COVID-19 vaccine. Sequencing used immunoSEQ multiplex PCR; TCRdb keeps in-frame clones, though not all of them. The table records more than 140,000 clones, roughly 89% of them present only once. The genes are TRBV19 and TRBJ2-5, with D maybe TRBD1 (6 bases). The clonotype comes from an adult in good health. Sequencing was performed on peripheral blood, taken on day 0 of AZD1222 vaccination. The CDR3 nucleotides read TGTGCCAGTAGTATAGTAGCAGGGGCCGGGGCCCAGTACTTC. Translation: CASSIVAGAGAQYF.